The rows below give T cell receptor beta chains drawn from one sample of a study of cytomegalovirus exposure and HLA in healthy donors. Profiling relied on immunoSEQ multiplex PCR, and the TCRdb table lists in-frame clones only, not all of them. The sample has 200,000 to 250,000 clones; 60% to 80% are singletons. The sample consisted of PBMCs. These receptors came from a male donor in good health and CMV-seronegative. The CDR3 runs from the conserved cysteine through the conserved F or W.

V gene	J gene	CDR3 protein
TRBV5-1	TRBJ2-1	CASRFRASGNYNEQFF
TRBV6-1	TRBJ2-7	CASSELGLAITYEQYF
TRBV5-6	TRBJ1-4	CASSLADSATNEKLFF
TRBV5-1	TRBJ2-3	CASIDYFDTQYF
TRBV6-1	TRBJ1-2	CASRKGTGYGYTF
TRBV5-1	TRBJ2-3	CASRLVAGSTDTQYF
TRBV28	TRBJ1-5	CASSSGGARNQPQHF
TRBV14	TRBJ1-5	CASSPWGRDQPQHF
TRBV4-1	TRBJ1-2	CASSPTGGIDGYTF
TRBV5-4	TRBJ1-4	CASSLGGTVNEKLFF
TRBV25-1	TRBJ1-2	CATQTGPTGGYTF
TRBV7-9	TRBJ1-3	CSSSRVLSGNTIYF
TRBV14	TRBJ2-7	CASSQVTRSLHEQYF
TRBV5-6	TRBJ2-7	CASSYGTSGYEQYF
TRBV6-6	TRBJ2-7	CATSSSGSSEQYF
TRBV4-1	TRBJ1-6	CASSLEPPGQSSYNSPLHF
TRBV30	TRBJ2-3	CAFLGLAGDLGADTQYF
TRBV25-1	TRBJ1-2	CASNEGSPGNYGYTF
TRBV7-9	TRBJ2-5	CASSSPAGGKRETQYF
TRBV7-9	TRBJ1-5	CASSPLKAGMMHF
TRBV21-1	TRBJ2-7	CASSKFQDVTVSYEQYF
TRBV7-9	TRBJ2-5	CASSLAGYLETQYF
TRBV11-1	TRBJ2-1	CASSFGLGNGEQFF
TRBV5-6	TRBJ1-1	CASSFRGTNSMNTEAFF
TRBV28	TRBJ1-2	CASSLGSYGYTF